These 15 T cell receptor beta chains originate from one sample sequenced in a study of PD-L1 blockade in urothelial cancer. The time point was: pretreatment peripheral blood. The table came from immunoSEQ multiplex PCR; TCRdb's copy has only in-frame clones and leaves some out. The data show 45,000 or so clones, around nine tenths seen once. Sequencing used PBMCs, obtained around atezolizumab (anti-PD-L1) treatment. The receptors here all came from a donor at least 40 years old with urothelial cancer.

The gene calls are TRBV10-3 and TRBJ2-7; tentative D call: TRBD1 (7 bases). Trimming left V 7 bases short and J 4 bases short, with 14 bases between. This CDR3 has 13 residues. Germline V CDR1 and CDR2: ENHRY, SYGVKD. CDR3 bases: TGTGCCATCATGGGGGCAGGGGGGTACGAGCAGTACTTC. It specifies CAIMGAGGYEQYF.

There are a few counts of this clone. This CDR3 is CATSSPITSRYEQYF. The CDR3 coding sequence is TGTGCCACCAGCAGCCCTATTACTAGCAGGTACGAGCAGTACTTC. The chain carries TRBV15 and TRBJ2-7; D perhaps matches TRBD2 (6 bases). Germline lookup yields CDR1 LNHNV and CDR2 YYDKDF (reference sequence). This CDR3 is built from 15 residues. Trimming took off 3 bases at V and 4 bases at J, with 16 bases between the two ends. Full variable domain (outside the CDR3, taken from reference TRBV15 and TRBJ2-7): DAMVIQNPRYQVTQFGKPVTLSCSQTLNHNVMYWYQQKSSQAPKLLFHYYDKDFNNEADTPDNFQSRRPNTSFCFLDIRSPGLGDTAMYLCATSSPITSRYEQYFGPGTRLTVT.

V usage is TRBV6-5 and J usage is TRBJ1-1; TRBD1 might be the D (6 bases). Germline-derived CDR1 and CDR2 are MNHEY and SVGAGI. Trimming removed 2 bases from V and 8 bases from J, with 15 bases in between. This CDR3 is built from 14 residues. The CDR3 is CASSYRAGAREAFF. The CDR3 DNA follows: TGTGCCAGCAGTTACAGGGCAGGGGCCCGGGAAGCTTTCTTT.

The CDR3 coding sequence is TGTGCCAGTAGTGGGGCGCTCCGGGCTTTCTTT. Its translation: CASSGALRAFF. The chain employs TRBV19 and TRBJ1-1; D may be TRBD1 (5 bases). There are 11 residues in the CDR3. CDR1 and CDR2 (germline): LNHDA, SQIVND (reference sequence). Trimming cost V 5 bases and J 11 bases, with 12 bases left between them.

A remark on this clone: Other DNA sequences in the sample encode the same CDR3. The chain links TRBV4-3 to TRBJ2-7; a possible D gene is TRBD2 (5 bases). Trimming took off 1 base at V and 4 bases at J, with 8 bases between the two ends. Per the germline V gene, CDR1 is LGHNA and CDR2 is YSLEER. This CDR3 comprises 13 residues. CDR3 protein: CASSQAPGYEQYF. The DNA of the CDR3 is TGCGCCAGCAGCCAAGCTCCGGGGTACGAGCAGTACTTC.

The genes are TRBV9 and TRBJ1-3; no definite D call. The CDR3 covers 15 residues. Germline V lookup: CDR1 SGDLS, CDR2 YYNGEE. V lost 0 bases to trimming and J lost 6 bases, with 13 bases between them. DNA for the CDR3: TGTGCCAGCAGCGTAGGCGGGGTGTCGGCAAACACCATATATTTT. Translated: CASSVGGVSANTIYF.

As concerns this clone: At the DNA level, this CDR3 is encoded by other sequences in the same sample as well. The chain is built from TRBV7-9 and TRBJ2-1; D is unresolved. Germline lookup yields CDR1 SEHNR and CDR2 FQNEAQ (reference sequence). This CDR3 spans 11 amino acids. The ends were cut back, 0 bases at V and 9 bases at J, with 3 bases in the middle. CDR3 DNA sequence: TGTGCCAGCAGCTTAGCCCGTGAGCAGTTCTTC. This sequence encodes CASSLAREQFF.

This clone is a singleton in its sample. This chain's CDR3 is CASSQDLGGSNTGGPYNEQFF. DNA of the CDR3: TGCGCCAGCAGCCAAGATCTGGGCGGGAGCAATACGGGAGGGCCGTACAATGAGCAGTTCTTC. The chain employs TRBV4-3 and TRBJ2-1, with 8 bases identical to TRBD2. The CDR3 totals 21 residues. V lost 0 bases and J lost 4; bases outside the gene matches: 20. Germline CDR1 and CDR2: LGHNA and YSLEER.

The genes are TRBV4-2 and TRBJ2-1, with TRBD1 matching 7 bases. J gave up 6 bases and V 1 base, and 6 bases lay outside the gene matches. CDR1 LGHNA and CDR2 YNFKEQ come from the germline V gene. The CDR3 consists of 15 residues. CDR3 sequence: CASSQGQGVSNEQFF. For the CDR3, the DNA is TGTGCCAGCAGCCAAGGTCAGGGGGTTAGCAATGAGCAGTTCTTC.

The chain couples TRBV6-1 to TRBJ2-1, with D tentatively TRBD1 (5 bases). The CDR3 is made up of 17 amino acids. The germline gives CDR1 MNHNS, CDR2 SASEGT. The germline V and J ends were trimmed by 4 bases and 9 bases, with 25 bases remaining between them. The CDR3: CASSARKWLLGVVEQFF. CDR3 DNA: TGTGCCAGCAGTGCCCGAAAATGGTTGCTAGGGGTGGTTGAGCAGTTCTTC.

The genes are TRBV27 and TRBJ1-2; D possibly corresponds to TRBD1 (5 bases). The V gene lost 6 bases and the J gene lost 8 bases, with 19 bases spanning the gap. Germline values: CDR1 MNHEY, CDR2 SMNVEV (reference sequence). This CDR3 contains 14 residues. CDR3 region: CASSTQGGVGGYTF. The CDR3, as DNA: TGTGCCAGCAGCACCCAGGGAGGGGTAGGCGGCTACACCTTC.

The genes are TRBV2 and TRBJ1-1; a weak D match, TRBD1 (6 bases). This CDR3 has 15 amino acids. CDR1 is SNHLY, CDR2 FYNNEI, per germline. V was pared by 7 bases and J by 4 bases, with 19 bases between. CDR3 DNA: TGTGCCAGCACCAAAAGGGGGGGCGCCGGCACTGAAGCTTTCTTT. Its translation: CASTKRGGAGTEAFF.

J is TRBJ2-7 and V is TRBV27; no firm D call. This CDR3 region has 14 residues. Looked up from germline, CDR1 is MNHEY and CDR2 is SMNVEV (reference sequence). V was cut by 2 bases and J by 3 bases, with 11 bases left in between. The CDR3 DNA is TGTGCCAGCAGTTTAGGGTCAGCGATCTACGAGCAGTACTTC. This gives the protein CASSLGSAIYEQYF.

This chain joins TRBV4-3 and TRBJ1-2, with D maybe TRBD1 (6 bases). Trimming removed 1 base from V and 3 bases from J, with 15 bases in between. The CDR3 contains 16 residues. The germline V gene encodes CDR1 LGHNA and CDR2 YSLEER. The CDR3 DNA is TGCGCCAGCAGCCAAGGGGCGGCGCAGGGGCACTATGGCTACACCTTC. It codes for CASSQGAAQGHYGYTF.

V and J are TRBV7-2 and TRBJ1-1; TRBD1 might be the D (6 bases). V lost 5 bases and J lost 7, with 20 bases in between. The CDR3 is made up of 15 amino acids. CDR1 is SGHTA, CDR2 FQGNSA, per germline. The CDR3 spells CASSTVGGRDGEAFF. CDR3 DNA: TGTGCCAGCAGCACAGTCGGGGGGCGCGACGGTGAAGCTTTCTTT.